A selection of T cell receptor beta chains follows, all from one sample in a study of blood T cell repertoires in COVID-19. TCRdb's table, derived via immunoSEQ multiplex PCR, lists solely in-frame clones and lacks some. The table lists over 200,000 clones, more than 75% of them singletons, with around 9.5% in the top ten. The specimen was peripheral blood. Receptors originate from a man between 40 and 49 years old who had recovered from COVID-19. CDR3s include the opening cysteine and the closing phenylalanine or tryptophan. The D gene is left open where the match is weak. The size field is filled for only some rows; it gives once, few, many or a size class.

j_gene: TRBJ2-3
len: 14
d_gene: TRBD1
abundance: few
v_gene: TRBV6-4
CDR3aa: CASSKTGEMDTQYF
CDR3nt: TGTGCCAGCAGTAAGACAGGGGAGATGGATACGCAGTATTTT

j_gene: TRBJ1-5
len: 15
d_gene: .
abundance: .
v_gene: TRBV27
CDR3aa: CASSRNLQSNQPQHF
CDR3nt: TGTGCCAGCAGCCGCAACCTACAGAGCAATCAGCCCCAGCATTTT

j_gene: TRBJ2-5
len: 15
d_gene: .
abundance: .
v_gene: TRBV6-4
CDR3aa: CASSDRGVPGETQYF
CDR3nt: TGTGCCAGCAGTGACCGCGGCGTTCCAGGGGAGACCCAGTACTTC

j_gene: TRBJ2-1
len: 16
d_gene: .
abundance: .
v_gene: TRBV7-2
CDR3aa: CASSHRRGGVYNEQFF
CDR3nt: TGTGCCAGCAGCCACAGGCGGGGCGGGGTATACAATGAGCAGTTCTTC

j_gene: TRBJ2-1
len: 13
d_gene: .
abundance: .
v_gene: TRBV12-3/TRBV12-4
CDR3aa: CASSLRQYNEQFF
CDR3nt: TGTGCCAGCAGTTTACGACAGTACAATGAGCAGTTCTTC

j_gene: TRBJ1-4
len: 17
d_gene: TRBD1
abundance: .
v_gene: TRBV7-9
CDR3aa: CASRSPGQGSANEKLFF
CDR3nt: TGTGCCAGCAGGAGCCCGGGACAGGGCTCGGCTAATGAAAAACTGTTTTTT

j_gene: TRBJ2-7
len: 13
d_gene: .
abundance: .
v_gene: TRBV20-1
CDR3aa: CSASLAQHYEQYF
CDR3nt: TGCAGTGCTAGTTTAGCACAACACTACGAGCAGTACTTC

j_gene: TRBJ1-1
len: 15
d_gene: TRBD1
abundance: .
v_gene: TRBV9
CDR3aa: CASSRSDRGNTEAFF
CDR3nt: TGTGCCAGCAGCCGATCGGACAGGGGGAACACTGAAGCTTTCTTT

j_gene: TRBJ2-3
len: 16
d_gene: .
abundance: .
v_gene: TRBV18
CDR3aa: CASSPQGRGSTDTQYF
CDR3nt: TGTGCCAGCTCACCACAGGGCCGGGGGAGCACAGATACGCAGTATTTT

j_gene: TRBJ1-1
len: 11
d_gene: TRBD1
abundance: once
v_gene: TRBV20-1
CDR3aa: CSRGQNTEAFF
CDR3nt: TGCAGCAGGGGGCAGAACACTGAAGCTTTCTTT

j_gene: TRBJ2-1
len: 17
d_gene: TRBD1
abundance: .
v_gene: TRBV4-1
CDR3aa: CASSHLGRGQGGNEQFF
CDR3nt: TGCGCCAGCAGCCACCTGGGTAGGGGACAGGGAGGCAATGAGCAGTTCTTC

j_gene: TRBJ2-7
len: 15
d_gene: TRBD2
abundance: .
v_gene: TRBV4-1
CDR3aa: CASSQGRGGSYEQYF
CDR3nt: TGCGCCAGCAGCCAAGGGCGGGGGGGCTCCTACGAGCAGTACTTC

j_gene: TRBJ2-5
len: 16
d_gene: .
abundance: .
v_gene: TRBV19
CDR3aa: CASSIGGGRGWETQYF
CDR3nt: TGTGCCAGTAGTATCGGAGGTGGCAGGGGTTGGGAGACCCAGTACTTC

j_gene: TRBJ1-1
len: 13
d_gene: .
abundance: .
v_gene: TRBV6-5
CDR3aa: CASSYTGYTEAFF
CDR3nt: TGTGCCAGCAGTTACACAGGGTACACTGAAGCTTTCTTT

j_gene: TRBJ1-5
len: 16
d_gene: .
abundance: .
v_gene: TRBV15
CDR3aa: CATSSSQGLRNQPQHF
CDR3nt: TGTGCCACCAGCAGCTCGCAGGGGCTCCGCAATCAGCCCCAGCATTTT

j_gene: TRBJ2-7
len: 15
d_gene: TRBD2
abundance: .
v_gene: TRBV27
CDR3aa: CASSRSRGGPYEQYF
CDR3nt: TGTGCCAGCAGCCGGAGCCGGGGGGGTCCCTACGAGCAGTACTTC

j_gene: TRBJ2-1
len: 16
d_gene: TRBD2
abundance: .
v_gene: TRBV7-2
CDR3aa: CASRRDPGLPNNEQFF
CDR3nt: TGTGCCAGCAGACGTGACCCGGGACTACCCAACAATGAGCAGTTCTTC

j_gene: TRBJ2-7
len: 16
d_gene: .
abundance: few
v_gene: TRBV27
CDR3aa: CASSFPRLHNPYEQYF
CDR3nt: TGTGCCAGCAGTTTCCCCAGGCTACATAACCCCTACGAGCAGTACTTC

j_gene: TRBJ2-7
len: 16
d_gene: TRBD2
abundance: .
v_gene: TRBV7-6
CDR3aa: CASSLAMGGRADEQYF
CDR3nt: TGTGCCAGCAGCTTAGCGATGGGCGGGAGGGCCGACGAGCAGTACTTC

j_gene: TRBJ2-7
len: 14
d_gene: .
abundance: .
v_gene: TRBV6-6
CDR3aa: CASSSLTGTRKQYF
CDR3nt: TGTGCCAGCAGTTCCTTAACGGGAACCCGTAAACAGTACTTC

j_gene: TRBJ2-7
len: 15
d_gene: TRBD1
abundance: many
v_gene: TRBV11-2
CDR3aa: CASSSPGTGADEQYF
CDR3nt: TGTGCCAGCAGCTCCCCCGGGACAGGGGCCGACGAGCAGTACTTC

j_gene: TRBJ1-1
len: 18
d_gene: TRBD1
abundance: .
v_gene: TRBV29-1
CDR3aa: CSVGGTGPKWGMNTEAFF
CDR3nt: TGCAGCGTTGGAGGGACAGGTCCAAAATGGGGCATGAACACTGAAGCTTTCTTT

j_gene: TRBJ1-1
len: 14
d_gene: .
abundance: .
v_gene: TRBV7-2
CDR3aa: CASSLRPGRTEAFF
CDR3nt: TGTGCCAGCAGCTTAAGGCCAGGGAGGACTGAAGCTTTCTTT

j_gene: TRBJ2-1
len: 14
d_gene: TRBD1
abundance: .
v_gene: TRBV29-1
CDR3aa: CSVPDRGDYNEQFF
CDR3nt: TGCAGCGTCCCCGACAGGGGAGACTACAATGAGCAGTTCTTC

j_gene: TRBJ1-1
len: 13
d_gene: .
abundance: .
v_gene: TRBV5-6
CDR3aa: CASTVGGYTEAFF
CDR3nt: TGTGCCAGCACCGTGGGGGGGTACACTGAAGCTTTCTTT

j_gene: TRBJ2-5
len: 15
d_gene: .
abundance: .
v_gene: TRBV7-2
CDR3aa: CASSYPPGHKETQYF
CDR3nt: TGTGCCAGCAGCTACCCTCCGGGACACAAAGAGACCCAGTACTTC

j_gene: TRBJ1-2
len: 15
d_gene: .
abundance: once
v_gene: TRBV7-2
CDR3aa: CASSSGVGGNYGYTF
CDR3nt: TGTGCCAGCAGCTCAGGGGTGGGAGGGAACTATGGCTACACCTTC

j_gene: TRBJ2-7
len: 16
d_gene: .
abundance: few
v_gene: TRBV12-1
CDR3aa: CASPPRRRGTPYEQYF
CDR3nt: TGTGCCAGCCCTCCACGGCGGAGGGGAACGCCCTACGAGCAGTACTTC

j_gene: TRBJ2-4
len: 13
d_gene: .
abundance: once
v_gene: TRBV7-2
CDR3aa: CASTFAGANIQYF
CDR3nt: TGTGCCAGCACCTTCGCAGGGGCAAACATTCAGTACTTC

j_gene: TRBJ1-3
len: 17
d_gene: .
abundance: .
v_gene: TRBV5-6
CDR3aa: CASSLDTGRFSGNTIYF
CDR3nt: TGTGCCAGCAGCTTGGATACAGGTCGCTTCTCTGGAAACACCATATATTTT

j_gene: TRBJ2-1
len: 15
d_gene: TRBD2
abundance: once
v_gene: TRBV3-1/TRBV3-2
CDR3aa: CASSQDPGGRIEQFF
CDR3nt: TGTGCCAGCAGCCAAGATCCCGGGGGGAGAATTGAGCAGTTCTTC

j_gene: TRBJ1-5
len: 15
d_gene: TRBD1
abundance: .
v_gene: TRBV19
CDR3aa: CASSITGGTNQPQHF
CDR3nt: TGTGCCAGTAGTATTACAGGGGGGACCAATCAGCCCCAGCATTTT

j_gene: TRBJ2-2
len: 16
d_gene: .
abundance: .
v_gene: TRBV12-5
CDR3aa: CASGFGQGINAGELFF
CDR3nt: TGTGCTAGTGGTTTCGGGCAGGGTATTAATGCCGGGGAGCTGTTTTTT

j_gene: TRBJ1-1
len: 15
d_gene: .
abundance: .
v_gene: TRBV19
CDR3aa: CASTRGIGLNTEAFF
CDR3nt: TGTGCCAGCACCAGGGGAATTGGGCTGAACACTGAAGCTTTCTTT

j_gene: TRBJ1-1
len: 11
d_gene: .
abundance: .
v_gene: TRBV27
CDR3aa: CASRSGTEAFF
CDR3nt: TGTGCCAGTCGGTCCGGCACTGAAGCTTTCTTT

j_gene: TRBJ2-3
len: 16
d_gene: .
abundance: few
v_gene: TRBV6-2/TRBV6-3
CDR3aa: CASSYLLGDFKDTQYF
CDR3nt: TGTGCCAGCAGTTACTTGCTTGGGGACTTCAAGGATACGCAGTATTTT

j_gene: TRBJ2-3
len: 15
d_gene: TRBD1
abundance: .
v_gene: TRBV19
CDR3aa: CASSMTGGHTDTQYF
CDR3nt: TGTGCCAGTAGTATGACAGGGGGCCACACAGATACGCAGTATTTT

j_gene: TRBJ2-3
len: 19
d_gene: TRBD2
abundance: .
v_gene: TRBV7-2
CDR3aa: CASSRQGLAGGRRTDTQYF
CDR3nt: TGTGCCAGCAGCCGGCAGGGACTAGCGGGGGGGCGACGCACAGATACGCAGTATTTT

j_gene: TRBJ1-3
len: 16
d_gene: TRBD1
abundance: .
v_gene: TRBV5-6
CDR3aa: CASSTDRGVFGNTIYF
CDR3nt: TGTGCCAGCAGCACGGACAGGGGAGTTTTCGGAAACACCATATATTTT

j_gene: TRBJ2-7
len: 16
d_gene: TRBD2
abundance: .
v_gene: TRBV5-1
CDR3aa: CASSLSSGWSSYEQYF
CDR3nt: TGCGCCAGCAGCTTATCTAGCGGGTGGAGCTCCTACGAGCAGTACTTC

j_gene: TRBJ1-2
len: 16
d_gene: TRBD1
abundance: .
v_gene: TRBV9
CDR3aa: CASSAAGTGLLYGYTF
CDR3nt: TGTGCCAGCAGCGCCGCCGGGACAGGGCTTCTATATGGCTACACCTTC

j_gene: TRBJ1-4
len: 16
d_gene: .
abundance: .
v_gene: TRBV7-9
CDR3aa: CASSLALGQYSNRLFF
CDR3nt: TGTGCCAGCAGCTTAGCGCTCGGACAATATTCCAATAGGTTGTTTTTT

j_gene: TRBJ1-4
len: 14
d_gene: .
abundance: .
v_gene: TRBV28
CDR3aa: CASSATGYGEKLFF
CDR3nt: TGTGCCAGCAGCGCTACAGGGTACGGTGAAAAACTGTTTTTT

j_gene: TRBJ2-1
len: 13
d_gene: .
abundance: .
v_gene: TRBV27
CDR3aa: CASSLGQYNEQFF
CDR3nt: TGTGCCAGCAGTTTAGGACAGTACAATGAGCAGTTCTTC

j_gene: TRBJ1-1
len: 13
d_gene: .
abundance: few
v_gene: TRBV18
CDR3aa: CASSPFGDTEAFF
CDR3nt: TGTGCCAGCTCACCCTTTGGAGACACTGAAGCTTTCTTT

j_gene: TRBJ1-6
len: 16
d_gene: .
abundance: .
v_gene: TRBV2
CDR3aa: CASSERSPSYNSPLHF
CDR3nt: TGTGCCAGCAGTGAGAGGTCTCCCTCCTATAATTCACCCCTCCACTTT

j_gene: TRBJ1-1
len: 12
d_gene: .
abundance: .
v_gene: TRBV12-5
CDR3aa: CASGLSRREAFF
CDR3nt: TGTGCTAGTGGTTTGAGCCGTCGTGAAGCTTTCTTT

j_gene: TRBJ1-2
len: 16
d_gene: .
abundance: .
v_gene: TRBV5-8
CDR3aa: CASSLARGRRSYGYTF
CDR3nt: TGTGCCAGCAGCTTGGCCAGAGGGAGAAGGTCTTATGGCTACACCTTC

j_gene: TRBJ2-2
len: 15
d_gene: TRBD2
abundance: once
v_gene: TRBV20-1
CDR3aa: CSASVSGRDTGELFF
CDR3nt: TGCAGTGCTAGTGTTAGCGGGAGGGACACCGGGGAGCTGTTTTTT

j_gene: TRBJ2-2
len: 13
d_gene: .
abundance: .
v_gene: TRBV2
CDR3aa: CASSEVLTGELFF
CDR3nt: TGTGCCAGCAGTGAAGTGTTAACCGGGGAGCTGTTTTTT

j_gene: TRBJ1-2
len: 15
d_gene: .
abundance: .
v_gene: TRBV7-9
CDR3aa: CASSLEAGSNYGYTF
CDR3nt: TGTGCCAGCAGCTTAGAGGCCGGGAGTAACTATGGCTACACCTTC

j_gene: TRBJ2-6
len: 17
d_gene: .
abundance: .
v_gene: TRBV19
CDR3aa: CASSSQGGLSGANVLTF
CDR3nt: TGTGCCAGTAGCTCGCAGGGTGGGCTCTCTGGGGCCAACGTCCTGACTTTC

j_gene: TRBJ2-3
len: 14
d_gene: .
abundance: .
v_gene: TRBV4-3
CDR3aa: CASSQDALRDTQYF
CDR3nt: TGCGCCAGCAGCCAAGATGCCCTCAGGGATACGCAGTATTTT

j_gene: TRBJ2-3
len: 10
d_gene: .
abundance: .
v_gene: TRBV7-2
CDR3aa: CASSLSQDSF
CDR3nt: TGTGCCAGCAGCTTATCACAGGACAGTTTT

j_gene: TRBJ2-2
len: 13
d_gene: .
abundance: few
v_gene: TRBV30
CDR3aa: CAWSPSGTGELFF
CDR3nt: TGTGCCTGGAGTCCTTCGGGCACCGGGGAGCTGTTTTTT